This record concerns one TCR beta chain sequence. Its specificity is unknown. Germline V gene data show CDR1 as SGHNT and CDR2 as YYREEE (reference sequence). Trimming cost V 4 bases and J 9 bases; bases outside gene matches: 6. The CDR3 is 14 residues long. Assaying covered 10^5 or so TCR templates per sample. The assay was immunoSEQ multiplex PCR, and TCRdb's table has in-frame clones only and misses some. The repertoire includes roughly 120,000 clones, over 85% of them detected once, and approximately 1.2% sits in the top ten. This sample was included in a study of siplizumab effects on memory and regulatory T cells. Overall study findings and caveats: The naive T cell population seemed more diverse than memory cells and seemed a major contributor to the alloresponse.

The sequencing sample was made of CD4+ T cells sorted from blood. The gene calls are TRBV5-4 and TRBJ2-1; 11 bases line up with TRBD2. The TCR sequence derives from a human donor in good health. For the CDR3, the DNA is TGTGCCAGCAGCCCCGGGACTAGCGGAGGTGAGCAGTTCTTC. Protein product: CASSPGTSGGEQFF.